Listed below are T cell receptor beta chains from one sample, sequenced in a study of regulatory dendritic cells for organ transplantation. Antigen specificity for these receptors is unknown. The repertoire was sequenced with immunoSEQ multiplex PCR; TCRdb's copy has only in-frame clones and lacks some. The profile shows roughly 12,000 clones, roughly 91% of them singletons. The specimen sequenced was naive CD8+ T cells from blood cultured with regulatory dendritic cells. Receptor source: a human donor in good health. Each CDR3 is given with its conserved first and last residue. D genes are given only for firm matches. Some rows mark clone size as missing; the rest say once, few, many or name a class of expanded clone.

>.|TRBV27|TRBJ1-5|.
TGTGCCAGCAGTACTCAGCCCCAGCATTTT
CASSTQPQHF
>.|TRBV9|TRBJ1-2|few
TGTGCCAGCAGCGTAGCTACTTGGGAGGGCTACACCTTC
CASSVATWEGYTF
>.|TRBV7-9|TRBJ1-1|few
TGTGCCAGCAGCTTATTAAACACTGAAGCTTTCTTT
CASSLLNTEAFF
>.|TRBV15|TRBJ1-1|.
TGTGCCACCAGCAGAGAAGAGGGGATGAACACTGAAGCTTTCTTT
CATSREEGMNTEAFF
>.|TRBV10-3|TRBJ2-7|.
TGTGCCATCAGCGTAACCGGGACAACTGAGGAGTACTTC
CAISVTGTTEEYF
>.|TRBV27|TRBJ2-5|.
TGTGCCAGCAGTTTTGTGACAGAATTACAAGAGACCCAGTACTTC
CASSFVTELQETQYF
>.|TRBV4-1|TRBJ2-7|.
TGCGCCAGCAGCCCCAACCCCTATGTCGAGCAGTACTTC
CASSPNPYVEQYF
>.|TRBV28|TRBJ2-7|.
TGTGCCAGCATCCTGGACAGATCCTCCTACGAGCAGTACTTC
CASILDRSSYEQYF
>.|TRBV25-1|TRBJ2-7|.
TGTGCCAGCAGTCGTCAGGGGAGAAACGAGCAGTACTTC
CASSRQGRNEQYF
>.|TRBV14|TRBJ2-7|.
TGTGCCAGCAGCCCCTCCCTGGCCTACGAGCAGTACTTC
CASSPSLAYEQYF
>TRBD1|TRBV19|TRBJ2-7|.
TGTGCCAGTAGTTGGGACAGGGCGTCCTACGAGCAGTACTTC
CASSWDRASYEQYF
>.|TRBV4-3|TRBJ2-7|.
TGCGCCAGCAGCCCCAGTATTACATCCTACGAGCAGTACTTC
CASSPSITSYEQYF
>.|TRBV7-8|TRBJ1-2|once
TGTGCCAGCAGCCCGCGGGGGCACTATGGCTACACCTTC
CASSPRGHYGYTF
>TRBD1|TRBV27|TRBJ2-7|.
TGTGCCAGCAGTTTATGGGGACAGAAAAGCTACGAGCAGTACTTC
CASSLWGQKSYEQYF
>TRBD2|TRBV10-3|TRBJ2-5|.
TGTGCCATCTCCGGTCGCCCCCATAGCGGGGGTTTGCAAGAGACCCAGTACTTC
CAISGRPHSGGLQETQYF
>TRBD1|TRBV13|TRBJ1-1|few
TGTGCCAGCAGCTCTGACTGGGACAGGGAAGCTTTCTTT
CASSSDWDREAFF
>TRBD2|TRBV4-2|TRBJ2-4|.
TGTGCCAGCAGGGTAACGGGGGGGGCAGACATTCAGTACTTC
CASRVTGGADIQYF
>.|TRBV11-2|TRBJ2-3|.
TGTGCCAGCAGCTTATCGATGGAGCAGTTCACAGATACGCAGTATTTT
CASSLSMEQFTDTQYF
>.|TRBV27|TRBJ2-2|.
TGTGCCAGCAGTGGAGGGCAAAACACCGGGGAGCTGTTTTTT
CASSGGQNTGELFF
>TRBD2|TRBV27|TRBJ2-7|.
TGTGCCAGCTGGCGGGGGGCCGGATACGAGCAGTACTTC
CASWRGAGYEQYF
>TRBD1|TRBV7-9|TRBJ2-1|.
TGTGCCAGCAGCTTACCCCCTACAGGGGGCAGCTACAATGAGCAGTTCTTC
CASSLPPTGGSYNEQFF
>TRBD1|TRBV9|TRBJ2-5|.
TGTGCCAGCAGGAGCCGGGACAGGGAAGGCGAGACCCAGTACTTC
CASRSRDREGETQYF
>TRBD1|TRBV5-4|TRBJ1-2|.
TGTGCCAGCAGCAGGGGGGGACAGGGTGACGGCTACACCTTC
CASSRGGQGDGYTF
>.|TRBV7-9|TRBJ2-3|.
TGTGCCAGCAGCTTAACTAGCTTGGGCGATACGCAGTATTTT
CASSLTSLGDTQYF
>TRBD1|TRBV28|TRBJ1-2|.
TGTGCCAGCAGTTTACTCCGGGACAGCTATGGCTACACCTTC
CASSLLRDSYGYTF
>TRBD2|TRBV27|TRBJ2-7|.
TGTGCCAGCAGTTGGATAGCGGGAAACTCCTACGAGCAGTACTTC
CASSWIAGNSYEQYF
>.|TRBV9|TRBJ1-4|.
TGTGCCAGCAGCGTATATGGGGGCCCAACTAATGAAAAACTGTTTTTT
CASSVYGGPTNEKLFF
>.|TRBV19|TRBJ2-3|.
TGTGCCAGCCGGGACCCCATCACAGATACGCAGTATTTT
CASRDPITDTQYF
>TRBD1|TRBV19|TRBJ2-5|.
TGTGCCAGTAGTATACGGGGCAGGGGGACGGACGAGACCCAGTACTTC
CASSIRGRGTDETQYF
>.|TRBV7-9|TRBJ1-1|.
TGTGCCAGCAGCTCGGGACATTCCTCTGAAGCTTTCTTT
CASSSGHSSEAFF
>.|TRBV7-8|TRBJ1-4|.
TGTGCCAGCATCCTTGGGCCTCCCACCGGCACTAATGAAAAACTGTTTTTT
CASILGPPTGTNEKLFF
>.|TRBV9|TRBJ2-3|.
TGTGCCAGCAGCGTCTTACCAGGGACTTCCACAGATACGCAGTATTTT
CASSVLPGTSTDTQYF
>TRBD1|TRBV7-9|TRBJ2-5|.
TGTGCCAGCAGCCCGCGACAGGGGGGCGGAGGGGAGACCCAGTACTTC
CASSPRQGGGGETQYF
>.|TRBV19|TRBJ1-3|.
TGTGCCAGTAGTATTGGGGGAACTGGAAACACCATATATTTT
CASSIGGTGNTIYF
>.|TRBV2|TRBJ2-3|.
TGTGCCAGAGCTACAGATACGCAGTATTTT
CARATDTQYF
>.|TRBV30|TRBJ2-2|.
TGTGCCTGGAGTTTCGCGGGGGCCACCGGGGAGCTGTTTTTT
CAWSFAGATGELFF
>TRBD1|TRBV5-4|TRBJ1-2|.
TGTGCCAGCAGCTTGGATCACAGGGGCGACTACACCTTC
CASSLDHRGDYTF
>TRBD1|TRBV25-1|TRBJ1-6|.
TGTGCCAGCAGAAAACAGGGGGCCTCGCGTTCACCCCTCCACTTT
CASRKQGASRSPLHF
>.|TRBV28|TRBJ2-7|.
TGTGCCAGCAGTTTATCGTCCAGGGCGGTAGTTGAGTACTTC
CASSLSSRAVVEYF
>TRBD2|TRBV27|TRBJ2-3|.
TGTGCCAGCAGTTTAATAGAGGCAGTCCTAGCGGGAGGGGGGGGCACAGATACGCAGTATTTT
CASSLIEAVLAGGGGTDTQYF
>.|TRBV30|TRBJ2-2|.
TGTGCCTATTACGGACTCCCGAACACCGGGGAGCTGTTTTTT
CAYYGLPNTGELFF
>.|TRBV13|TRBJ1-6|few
TGTGCCAGCAGCCCCCACGGGGTGGGGGTTTCGCCCCTCCACTTT
CASSPHGVGVSPLHF
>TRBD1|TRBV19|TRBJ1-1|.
TGTGCCAGTAGTATAGGTGAGGGGGCAATGAACACTGAAGCTTTCTTT
CASSIGEGAMNTEAFF
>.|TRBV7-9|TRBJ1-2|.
TGTGCCAGCAGCTCGGGACAACGATATGGCTACACCTTC
CASSSGQRYGYTF
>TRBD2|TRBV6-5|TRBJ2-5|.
TGTGCCAGCATTAAATTAGCGGGGAGCCAAGAGACCCAGTACTTC
CASIKLAGSQETQYF
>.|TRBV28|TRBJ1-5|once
TGTGCCAGCAATCAGTGGCAGGGTGGCCAGCCCCAGCATTTT
CASNQWQGGQPQHF
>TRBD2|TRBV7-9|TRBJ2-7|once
TGTGCCAGCAGCCGGGAGACAGGACTAGCGGACCGCTACGAGCAGTACTTC
CASSRETGLADRYEQYF
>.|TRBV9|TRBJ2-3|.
TGTGCCAGCAGCACAACCGGAGGGGCCGGTGTCACAGATACGCAGTATTTT
CASSTTGGAGVTDTQYF
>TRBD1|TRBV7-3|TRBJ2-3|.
TGTGCCAGCAGCTTAAGACAGGGGAATCGCGATACGCAGTATTTT
CASSLRQGNRDTQYF
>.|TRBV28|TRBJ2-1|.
TGTGCCAGCAGTTTGGGGTCGGGCGAGAGTGGTCTTCATGAGCAGTTCTTC
CASSLGSGESGLHEQFF
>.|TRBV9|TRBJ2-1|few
TGTGCCAGCAGCGAGAGGTTGGTTCGGTCCTACAATGAGCAGTTCTTC
CASSERLVRSYNEQFF
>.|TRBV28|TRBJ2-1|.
TGTGCCAGCAGTCCCGGAGGGGGGTACCATGAGCAGTTCTTC
CASSPGGGYHEQFF
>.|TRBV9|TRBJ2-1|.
TGTGCCAGCAGCGTCTTTAGGACACTAGGCGATGAGCAGTTCTTC
CASSVFRTLGDEQFF
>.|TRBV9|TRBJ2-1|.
TGTGCCAGCAGCGTAGTGGGGAGCTCCTACAATGAGCAGTTCTTC
CASSVVGSSYNEQFF
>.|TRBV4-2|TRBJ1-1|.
TGTGCCAGCAGCCAAGATCTGTTAAGGGAGGTGAACACTGAAGCTTTCTTT
CASSQDLLREVNTEAFF
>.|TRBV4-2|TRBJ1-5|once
TGTGCCAGCAGCCAAATAGGACATTTTAGCAATCAGCCCCAGCATTTT
CASSQIGHFSNQPQHF
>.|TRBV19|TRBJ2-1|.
TGTGCCAGTAGTATCTACGGCGGGGGCACCTACAATGAGCAGTTCTTC
CASSIYGGGTYNEQFF